This record concerns one TCR beta chain sequence. The antigen is undetermined. The assay was immunoSEQ multiplex PCR, and TCRdb's table has in-frame clones only and misses some. Of about 110,000 clones in the sample, around 84% were seen once. This sample was included in a study of T cell responses to AZD1222 COVID-19 vaccine. Looking at the study overall: Pooling of second doses given at about 4 or about 12 weeks was done.

General study points: Clonal diversity may have been underestimated, and the donors were mostly white British, with more females than males. The peak T cell response came first, and repertoires were sampled only after it. CD4 TCRs covered the whole spike, strongest at regions 160-218 and 743-854.

The germline gives CDR1 MDHEN, CDR2 SYDVKM. After removal of 6 bases from V and 3 bases from J, the junction contained 6 bases not matched to a gene. The CDR3 sequence is 15 residues long. The V gene is TRBV28, the J gene TRBJ2-3, with 10 bases identical to TRBD2. The material sequenced was peripheral blood, taken on day 0 of AZD1222 vaccination. This receptor was obtained from an adult in good health. This CDR3 is CASSPQRGGTDTQYF. The DNA of the CDR3 is TGTGCCAGCAGCCCCCAGCGGGGGGGGACAGATACGCAGTATTTT.